This is a list of T cell receptor beta chains from one sample in a study of blood T cell repertoires in COVID-19. Profiled with immunoSEQ multiplex PCR; TCRdb holds only in-frame clones, not every one. The table records around 91,000 clones, around 84% of them present only once. Material: peripheral blood. These receptors were collected from a man aged 80 or over with acute or convalescent COVID-19. The CDR3 runs from the conserved cysteine through the conserved F or W. The D gene is left open where the match is weak. The size of a clone is reported for some rows only, either as once, few or many, or as a class for expanded clones.

15 TRBD2 - TRBJ2-7 TRBV3-1/TRBV3-2 TGTGCCAGCAGCCCTCAGCGGGACGCAGCCTACGAGCAGTACTTC CASSPQRDAAYEQYF
14 - - TRBJ2-1 TRBV9 TGTGCCAGCAGCGTTAGCGGAGGGCTCAATGAGCAGTTCTTC CASSVSGGLNEQFF
15 TRBD1 - TRBJ2-2 TRBV29-1 TGCAGCGTCAAGGACAGGGGGCACGGGACCGGGGAGCTGTTTTTT CSVKDRGHGTGELFF
14 - - TRBJ1-4 TRBV2 TGTGCCAGCAGTTCACAGGGTCGGGTTGAAAAACTGTTTTTT CASSSQGRVEKLFF
15 TRBD1 - TRBJ1-6 TRBV7-8 TGTGCCAGCAGCTCGACAGGGGCGCAGGGTTCACCCCTCCACTTT CASSSTGAQGSPLHF
14 - - TRBJ1-5 TRBV28 TGTGCCAGCAGTTTGTCCGGGGGACTGCAGCCCCAGCATTTT CASSLSGGLQPQHF
14 - - TRBJ1-4 TRBV13 TGTGCCAGCAGCCCCCGGACGGGGAATGAAAAACTGTTTTTT CASSPRTGNEKLFF
13 - - TRBJ1-2 TRBV6-2/TRBV6-3 TGTGCCAGCAGTTACGGCAGCGGGGTCGGCTACACCTTC CASSYGSGVGYTF
14 - - TRBJ1-6 TRBV2 TGTGCCAGCACCAGGGGTTCCTATAATTCACCCCTCCACTTT CASTRGSYNSPLHF
13 - once TRBJ2-1 TRBV7-7 TGTGCTAGCAGCCCCCTCTCCTACAATGAGCAGTTCTTC CASSPLSYNEQFF
19 TRBD1 - TRBJ2-2 TRBV4-1 TGCGCCAGCAGCCAAGCAATTAGGCTTAAGACAGGGTACACCGGGGAGCTGTTTTTT CASSQAIRLKTGYTGELFF
16 TRBD2 - TRBJ2-1 TRBV3-1/TRBV3-2 TGTGCCAGCAGCCAACTAGCGGGCAGCTCCTACAATGAGCAGTTCTTC CASSQLAGSSYNEQFF